This T cell receptor (beta chain) is from a study of blood T cell repertoires in COVID-19. On the study more broadly: Samples representing acute and convalescent COVID-19 were sourced from the United States, Italy and Spain.

This clone has a handful of counts. Methods used by the authors: Scientists estimated how many nucleated cells there were by amplifying reference gene primers. Measured with immunoSEQ multiplex PCR; TCRdb has only the in-frame clones, and not every one. That table is the source of V, J and clone size, and D and trimming were worked out from the DNA. The sample has roughly 160,000 clones, around four fifths seen once. Seattle patients were enrolled during active infection and followed longitudinally. The receptor was derived from a woman of 80 years or more with COVID-19, enrolled during active disease. Sequencing input: peripheral blood.

CDR3 loop: CASSRRSLDTNGYTF. DNA for the CDR3: TGTGCCAGCAGTCGAAGGTCCTTGGACACCAATGGCTACACCTTC. J is TRBJ1-2 and V is TRBV6-2 or TRBV6-3; TRBD1 might be the D (5 bases). Germline CDR1 is MNHEY and CDR2 is SVGEGT. Between the trimmed V and J ends, which lost 5 bases and 6 bases, there was a span of 19 bases. This CDR3 contains 15 residues.